The 3 T cell receptor beta chains below all came from one sample that was sequenced in a study of T cell changes during pregnancy in multiple sclerosis. Clones were sequenced by immunoSEQ multiplex PCR, and TCRdb holds only the in-frame ones, with some missing. The sample has more than 55,000 clones; about nine tenths are singletons. The source material was peripheral blood, sampled after pregnancy. These TCRs come from a female donor in good health, enrolled as a control in a pregnancy study.

The chain couples TRBV19 to TRBJ1-2; no clear D gene. There are 12 residues in the CDR3. Germline values: CDR1 LNHDA, CDR2 SQIVND (reference sequence). V lost 6 bases, J lost 6 bases, and 11 bases lay in between. CDR3 sequence (DNA): TGTGCCAGTAGAAACCAGCGAGATGGCTACACCTTC. Translation gives CASRNQRDGYTF.

Here the CDR3 DNA reads TGTGCCTGGAGTATAGCCGACACCATATATTTT. This gives the protein CAWSIADTIYF. The chain couples TRBV30 to TRBJ1-3, with unresolved D. This CDR3 is 11 amino acids long. Looked up from germline, CDR1 is GTSNPN and CDR2 is SVGIG (reference sequence). Trimming stripped 2 bases from V and 8 bases from J, with 7 bases between.

V gene TRBV19 combines with J gene TRBJ1-3, with TRBD1 matching over 11 bases. The V gene's germline CDR1 is LNHDA and CDR2 SQIVND (reference sequence). The CDR3 spans 17 residues. J was trimmed by 1 base and V by 3 bases; bases with no gene match: 5. The CDR3 is CASSMGQGEFSGNTIYF. In DNA, the CDR3 is TGTGCCAGTAGTATGGGACAGGGGGAATTTTCTGGAAACACCATATATTTT.